The 18 T cell receptor beta chains in this list originate from one sample, sequenced in a study of Ad26.COV2.S vaccination and SARS-CoV-2 variants. Profiling relied on immunoSEQ multiplex PCR, and the TCRdb table lists in-frame clones only, not all of them. This table has approximately 480,000 clones, approximately 88% appearing once. Treatment: 19 received Ad26.COV2.S at low or high dose, single or two shots; about five received placebo; per-sample allocation not given. Material that was analyzed had been drawn on day 63 after the first vaccine or placebo injection. Sequences were derived from peripheral blood, sampled in a trial of Ad26.COV2.S vaccine versus placebo. The receptor set was obtained from a person aged 18-60 years who received the Ad26.COV2.S COVID-19 vaccine or a placebo.

The CDR3 bases are TGCGCCAGCAGCCAAGGGCGACGCAATGAGCAGTTCTTC. This translates into CASSQGRRNEQFF. The gene calls are TRBV4-3 and TRBJ2-1; unclear D gene. Per germline, CDR1 LGHNA and CDR2 YSLEER. V shed 1 base and J shed 6 bases, with 7 bases lying between them. The length of the CDR3 is 13 residues.

V usage is TRBV30 and J usage is TRBJ1-1, with no clear D. The CDR3 has 13 residues. Germline V lookup: CDR1 GTSNPN, CDR2 SVGIG (reference sequence). The V end lost 5 bases, the J end lost 1 base, and 11 bases lay between the germline ends. The CDR3 here is CAWDKVGNTEAFF. In DNA form, the CDR3 reads TGTGCCTGGGATAAAGTGGGGAACACTGAAGCTTTCTTT.

The chain combines TRBV7-2 with TRBJ1-1; tentative D call: TRBD1 (5 bases). The CDR3 consists of 15 residues. Trimming removed 5 bases from V and 8 bases from J, with 21 bases in between. Germline V gene sequence: CDR1 SGHTA, CDR2 FQGNSA. The CDR3 loop reads CASSQNGFGRAEAFF. The CDR3 DNA sequence: TGTGCCAGCAGCCAAAACGGGTTCGGCAGGGCCGAAGCTTTCTTT.

J is TRBJ2-1 and V is TRBV19; no reliable D call. The CDR3 contains 16 residues. Germline assignment: CDR1 LNHDA and CDR2 SQIVND (reference sequence). Trimming removed 5 bases at V and 0 bases at J, with 14 bases between. The CDR3: CASSRVQSSSYNEQFF. The CDR3 coding sequence is TGTGCCAGTAGTCGCGTGCAGTCCAGCTCCTACAATGAGCAGTTCTTC. Complete variable domain (other parts from reference TRBV19 and TRBJ2-1): DGGITQSPKYLFRKEGQNVTLSCEQNLNHDAMYWYRQDPGQGLRLIYYSQIVNDFQKGDIAEGYSVSREKKESFPLTVTSAQKNPTAFYLCASSRVQSSSYNEQFFGPGTRLTVL.

This clone has a single count. The J gene is TRBJ2-1, the V gene TRBV5-1; TRBD2 matches 16 bases. Trimming cost V 2 bases and J 9 bases; bases outside gene matches: 2. CDR3 length: 15 residues. Per the germline V gene, CDR1 is SGHRS and CDR2 is YFSETQ. CDR3 loop: CASSFGTSGRGEQFF. CDR3 DNA sequence: TGCGCCAGCAGCTTCGGGACTAGCGGGAGGGGTGAGCAGTTCTTC.

This chain links TRBV3-1 (or the pseudogene TRBV3-2) with TRBJ2-1; perhaps TRBD2 as D (6 bases). The germline CDR1 and CDR2 sequences are LGHDT and YNNKEL (reference sequence). The CDR3 consists of 17 residues. V was shortened by 0 bases and J by 2 bases, with 14 bases between the two germline ends. The CDR3 nucleotides read TGTGCCAGCAGCCAAGATCCGGACTACGAGACCTACAATGAGCAGTTCTTC. It translates to CASSQDPDYETYNEQFF.

The V and J genes are TRBV15 and TRBJ2-1; D call uncertain. V was pared by 3 bases and J by 10 bases, with 16 bases between. Germline CDR1 is LNHNV and CDR2 is YYDKDF (reference sequence). The CDR3 sequence is 14 residues long. The CDR3 spells CATSRNLDSKEQFF. In nucleotides, the CDR3 is TGTGCCACCAGCAGGAACCTAGACTCGAAGGAGCAGTTCTTC.

The chain is built from TRBV4-3 and TRBJ2-1, with D perhaps matching TRBD1 (6 bases). The V end was cut by 0 bases, the J end by 1 base, with 16 bases between. CDR3 length: 18 amino acids. The germline gives CDR1 LGHNA, CDR2 YSLEER. DNA for the CDR3: TGCGCCAGCAGCCAAGAAGCGTGGGGAACAGGGTCCTACAATGAGCAGTTCTTC. This gives the protein CASSQEAWGTGSYNEQFF.

The chain recombines TRBV9 with TRBJ2-1; unclear D gene. The CDR3 consists of 17 residues. The germline V gene has CDR1 SGDLS and CDR2 YYNGEE. V dropped 0 bases and J dropped 5 bases, with 18 bases sitting between them. CDR3 region: CASSVGVFRASNNEQFF. In DNA form, the CDR3 reads TGTGCCAGCAGCGTAGGCGTGTTCCGGGCATCTAACAATGAGCAGTTCTTC.

The V gene is TRBV3-1 (or the pseudogene TRBV3-2), the J gene TRBJ2-7; D gene unclear. The ends were cut back, 1 base at V and 6 bases at J, with 16 bases in the middle. Germline loops: CDR1 LGHDT, CDR2 YNNKEL (reference sequence). The length of the CDR3 is 15 residues. The DNA for the CDR3 is TGTGCCAGCAGCCAAGGGACCGGCCCCGGCACCGAGCAGTACTTC. The encoded protein is CASSQGTGPGTEQYF.

The chain uses TRBV16 and TRBJ1-1; D is unclear. The length of the CDR3 is 13 residues. Germline CDR1 and CDR2: KGHSY and FQNENV. V was trimmed by 0 bases and J by 10 bases, leaving 12 bases between them. The DNA of the CDR3 is TGTGCCAGCAGCCAATCTCTAAGGTTAGGAGCTTTCTTT. Encoded protein: CASSQSLRLGAFF.

As to this clone: Other DNA sequences in this specimen translate into the identical CDR3. The rearrangement links TRBV7-8 to TRBJ2-7, with D possibly being TRBD2 (6 bases). CDR1 is SGHVS, CDR2 FQNEAQ, per germline. Trimming took 0 bases from V and 0 from J, leaving 6 bases between them. The CDR3 contains 14 residues. This chain's CDR3 is CASSLAGSSYEQYF. The CDR3 region has the DNA TGTGCCAGCAGCTTAGCCGGGAGCTCCTACGAGCAGTACTTC.

The chain is built from TRBV25-1 and TRBJ2-5, with TRBD2 matching over 7 bases. This CDR3 is 13 amino acids long. Germline CDR1 and CDR2: MGHDK and SYGVNS. After removal of 7 bases from V and 4 bases from J, the junction contained 6 bases not matched to a gene. The chain's CDR3 is CASTWGGGETQYF. The CDR3 bases are TGTGCCAGCACCTGGGGGGGAGGAGAGACCCAGTACTTC.

This rearrangement joins TRBV13 to TRBJ1-2; no clear D gene. The CDR3 extends over 14 amino acids. CDR1 PRHDT and CDR2 FYEKMQ come from the germline V gene (reference sequence). V was cut by 5 bases and J by 2 bases, with 12 bases left in between. The CDR3 DNA follows: TGTGCCAGCAGCCCAAGTGGGGTAAACTATGGCTACACCTTC. This encodes CASSPSGVNYGYTF.

CDR3 nucleotide sequence: TGTGCCTGGAGCCGGCAGGTGGATTCACCCCTCCACTTT. It codes for CAWSRQVDSPLHF. V usage is TRBV30 and J usage is TRBJ1-6; D remains ambiguous. The CDR3 runs to 13 residues. Trimming took off 3 bases at V and 8 bases at J, with 11 bases between the two ends. Looked up from germline, CDR1 is GTSNPN and CDR2 is SVGIG (reference sequence).

This clone showed up just once. This chain links TRBV29-1 with TRBJ2-1; 9 bases are shared with TRBD1. Germline trimming cut 6 bases from V and 7 bases from J; bases unmatched to any gene: 1. The germline V gene has CDR1 SQVTM and CDR2 ANQGSEA. This CDR3 has 11 residues. Written as DNA, the CDR3 is TGCAGCGTGGGACAGGGTAATGAGCAGTTCTTC. It encodes CSVGQGNEQFF.

This sequence joins TRBV2 and TRBJ1-5, with D possibly being TRBD1 (5 bases). This CDR3 comprises 15 residues. The V end was cut by 4 bases, the J end by 4 bases, with 14 bases between. Germline CDR1 is SNHLY and CDR2 is FYNNEI. CDR3 amino acids: CASSVTGTQNQPQHF. CDR3 DNA: TGTGCCAGCAGTGTAACCGGGACTCAGAATCAGCCCCAGCATTTT.

This chain connects TRBV6-5 to TRBJ2-7; 7 bases match TRBD1. In germline, CDR1 is MNHEY, CDR2 SVGAGI. The CDR3 spans 14 residues. Losses at the gene ends were 4 bases for V and 4 bases for J; bases not matched to a gene: 7. The CDR3 DNA sequence: TGTGCCAGCAGTTCGACGACAGGGCTATACGAGCAGTACTTC. It specifies CASSSTTGLYEQYF.